This T cell receptor beta chain appears in the sequencing data of a study of cytomegalovirus exposure and HLA in healthy donors. About the research overall: The study's early data release held tens of millions of unique TCRs from HLA-typed donors. The study, taken as a whole, reports: The study carried out a later analysis of TCR beta sequences. It associated about 15,000 of them with specific HLA alleles at a false discovery rate of 0.05. Cytomegalovirus status was reportedly diagnosed by the classifier with high sensitivity and specificity. Specific recognition of CMV antigens was confirmed in vitro for three chains (all CMV-associated).

From germline, CDR1 is ENHRY and CDR2 SYGVKD. This CDR3 has 15 amino acids. The V and J ends lost 7 bases and 1 base, in that order; junction bases with no gene match: 5. In its sample, this clone was seen a few times. The antigen remains undetermined. Amplification used 60 Vbeta primers and 13 Jbeta primers. This table comes from immunoSEQ multiplex PCR, and its TCRdb copy is limited to in-frame clones, with some not included. The repertoire holds about 120,000 clones, with roughly 80% as singletons. Sequenced: PBMCs. The TCR sequence derives from a man aged 25-45 years in good health and CMV-seropositive. The J gene is TRBJ2-2, the V gene TRBV10-3, with 8 bases identical to TRBD1. DNA of the CDR3: TGTGCCATCAACCACGGACAGGGGAACACCGGGGAGCTGTTTTTT. Its translation is CAINHGQGNTGELFF.